The clone carrying this T cell receptor beta chain was picked up one time. The CDR3 contains 22 residues. Germline CDR1 is LNHNV and CDR2 is YYDKDF (reference sequence). J lost 0 bases, V lost 1 base, and 18 bases had no gene match. These data originate in a study of blood T cell repertoires in COVID-19. Here immunoSEQ multiplex PCR was the method, and the copy in TCRdb shows in-frame clones only, minus some. The sample holds about 400,000 clones; roughly 86% are singletons and the top ten take 2% to 2.5%. This sequence joins TRBV15 and TRBJ2-3; TRBD1 aligns across 11 bases. Sequenced sample: PBMCs or T cells enriched from blood (not recorded which). This TCR derives from a woman between 40 and 50 years old with acute COVID-19. CDR3 in DNA: TGTGCCACCAGCAGAGTAAACGCTCTAAGGGGACAGGGGGTGGATAGCACAGATACGCAGTATTTT. Amino acids: CATSRVNALRGQGVDSTDTQYF.